Listed below are T cell receptor beta chains from one sample, sequenced in a study of post-analysis software for immune sequencing data. TCRdb redid the calling of the PCR reads with MiXCR, one entry per CDR3 protein. This sample has 750,000 to 950,000 distinct CDR3 sequences; 53% occur once, and the top ten carry over 4%. The sample consisted of blood. Receptors originate from a girl aged 10 to 17 with multiple sclerosis. Each CDR3 is given with its conserved first and last residue. The D gene is left open where the match is weak. Size is stated for part of the rows, as once, few or many counts, or as a class when the clone is expanded.

j_gene: TRBJ2-1
d_gene: TRBD2
v_gene: TRBV12-3/TRBV12-4
abundance: .
CDR3aa: CASRAEGSGGANGQFF
CDR3nt: TGTGCCAGCAGGGCTGAGGGGAGCGGGGGGGCGAATGGGCAGTTCTTC

j_gene: TRBJ2-5
d_gene: TRBD2
v_gene: TRBV10-3
abundance: .
CDR3aa: CAIGGGPVQETQYF
CDR3nt: TGTGCCATCGGGGGGGGACCCGTCCAAGAGACCCAGTACTTC

j_gene: TRBJ2-7
d_gene: TRBD1
v_gene: TRBV2
abundance: .
CDR3aa: CASSEIAGQGKGTAYEQYF
CDR3nt: TGTGCCAGCAGTGAAATTGCGGGACAGGGGAAGGGGACCGCCTACGAGCAGTACTTC

j_gene: TRBJ2-7
d_gene: TRBD1
v_gene: TRBV2
abundance: .
CDR3aa: CASSEVVTGPYEQYF
CDR3nt: TGTGCCAGCAGTGAAGTTGTGACAGGGCCCTACGAGCAGTACTTC

j_gene: TRBJ2-7
d_gene: .
v_gene: TRBV20-1
abundance: few
CDR3aa: CSAESARSYEQYF
CDR3nt: TGCAGTGCCGAAAGTGCCAGATCCTACGAGCAGTACTTC

j_gene: TRBJ1-2
d_gene: .
v_gene: TRBV12-3/TRBV12-4
abundance: .
CDR3aa: CASSLRVLFYTF
CDR3nt: TGTGCCAGCAGTTTGCGAGTACTATTCTACACCTTC

j_gene: TRBJ2-7
d_gene: TRBD1
v_gene: TRBV7-9
abundance: .
CDR3aa: CAIGTGESYEQYF
CDR3nt: TGTGCCATCGGGACAGGAGAATCCTACGAGCAGTACTTC

j_gene: TRBJ2-1
d_gene: .
v_gene: TRBV3-1
abundance: few
CDR3aa: CASSQSGEQFF
CDR3nt: TGTGCCAGCAGCCAATCCGGGGAGCAGTTCTTC

j_gene: TRBJ2-6
d_gene: .
v_gene: TRBV5-1
abundance: .
CDR3aa: CASTADSRDLSGANVLTF
CDR3nt: TGCGCCAGCACCGCCGACAGCCGCGATCTCTCTGGGGCCAACGTCCTGACTTTC

j_gene: TRBJ2-1
d_gene: .
v_gene: TRBV12-3/TRBV12-4
abundance: .
CDR3aa: CASKFSAYLYLQFF
CDR3nt: TGTGCCAGCAAATTCTCAGCGTACCTGTATTTGCAGTTCTTC

j_gene: TRBJ2-5
d_gene: TRBD2
v_gene: TRBV29-1
abundance: .
CDR3aa: CSVALPGLAGGLTQYF
CDR3nt: TGCAGCGTGGCCCTGCCGGGACTAGCGGGGGGCTTGACCCAGTACTTC

j_gene: TRBJ2-4
d_gene: .
v_gene: TRBV27
abundance: .
CDR3aa: CASSMTVVAKNIQYF
CDR3nt: TGTGCCAGCAGTATGACGGTGGTAGCCAAAAACATTCAGTACTTC